Described below is a single TCR beta chain sequence and its context. Original processing methods: For nucleated cells, counts were estimated from reference gene primer amplification. Clones were sequenced by immunoSEQ multiplex PCR, and TCRdb holds only the in-frame ones, with some missing. From that table come the V and J calls and clone size; the DNA was used to work out D and trimming. The sample has fewer than 90,000 clones; 75% to 85% are singletons. The entry originates in a study of blood T cell repertoires in COVID-19. Study in general: Samples of COVID-19 (acute and convalescent) were obtained from the United States, Italy and Spain.

Germline V gene data show CDR1 as KGHDR and CDR2 as SFDVKD. J gave up 5 bases and V 5 bases, and 5 bases lay outside the gene matches. The CDR3 runs to 14 residues. Sequencing was performed on peripheral blood. The chain couples TRBV24-1 to TRBJ2-3; TRBD2 aligns across 8 bases. The clonotype was recovered from an elderly woman with acute or convalescent COVID-19. The CDR3, as DNA: TGTGCCACCAGTGCGGGAGGGGGGGTAGATACGCAGTATTTT. Translated, it gives CATSAGGGVDTQYF.